A single sample gave rise to the 15 T cell receptor beta chains below, sequenced in a study of blood T cells in healthy people across ages. With a J-beta primer mix and a sample-barcoded 5' primer, a second PCR ran about 7 to 12 cycles. TCRdb passed the 5' RACE reads through MiXCR, listing each CDR3 protein once. Of roughly 800,000 distinct CDR3 sequences in the sample, approximately 25% were seen once. These data were also reused for a study on T cells of mothers and their children.

Sequencing was done on a sample of blood. The receptors originated from a boy aged 5-17 years in good health.

The genes are TRBV20-1 and TRBJ2-1, with a tentative D call TRBD2 (6 bases). V gave up 5 bases and J gave up 0 bases, with 14 bases separating them. The CDR3 has 15 amino acids. Germline values: CDR1 DFQATT, CDR2 SNEGSKA (reference sequence). CDR3 in amino acids: CSAVGGALSYNEQFF. In nucleotides, the CDR3 is TGCAGTGCTGTCGGGGGAGCCCTCTCCTACAATGAGCAGTTCTTC.

The gene calls are TRBV28 and TRBJ2-5, with a tentative D call TRBD1 (6 bases). CDR1 is MDHEN, CDR2 SYDVKM, per germline. V lost 7 bases to trimming and J lost 1 base, with 10 bases between them. This CDR3 region has 13 residues. This CDR3 reads CASNQGFQETQYF. CDR3 nucleotide sequence: TGTGCCAGCAACCAGGGGTTCCAAGAGACCCAGTACTTC. Full variable domain (remainder filled in from reference TRBV28 and TRBJ2-5): DVKVTQSSRYLVKRTGEKVFLECVQDMDHENMFWYRQDPGLGLRLIYFSYDVKMKEKGDIPEGYSVSREKKERFSLILESASTNQTSMYLCASNQGFQETQYFGPGTRLLVL.

This clonotype was seen a few times. The chain links TRBV7-9 to TRBJ2-5; 7 bases are a match to TRBD1. The CDR3 is 11 amino acids. J lost 9 bases, V lost 4 bases, and 2 bases had no gene match. The V gene's germline CDR1 is SEHNR and CDR2 FQNEAQ (reference sequence). The CDR3 here is CASSSGQAQYF. The CDR3 region has the DNA TGTGCCAGCAGCTCAGGACAGGCCCAGTACTTC. Full variable domain (missing parts from reference TRBV7-9 and TRBJ2-5): DTGVSQNPRHKITKRGQNVTFRCDPISEHNRLYWYRQTLGQGPEFLTYFQNEAQLEKSRLLSDRFSAERPKGSFSTLEIQRTEQGDSAMYLCASSSGQAQYFGPGTRLLVL.

The chain joins TRBV3-1 to TRBJ1-4; 10 bases line up with TRBD1. CDR3 size: 16 residues. Unmatched junction bases numbered 5, after V lost 2 bases and J lost 5 bases. From germline, CDR1 is LGHDT and CDR2 YNNKEL (reference sequence). CDR3 in amino acids: CASSQIGTGENEKLFF. The CDR3 DNA reads as TGTGCCAGCAGCCAAATAGGGACAGGGGAAAATGAAAAACTGTTTTTT.

This clonotype has at least ten counts. The chain combines TRBV20-1 with TRBJ1-4; a weak D match, TRBD1 (6 bases). Between the trimmed V and J ends, which lost 0 bases and 7 bases, there was a span of 15 bases. The CDR3 totals 15 residues. CDR1 and CDR2 (germline): DFQATT, SNEGSKA (reference sequence). The chain's CDR3 is CSAREATGVGEKLFF. CDR3 in DNA: TGCAGTGCTAGAGAGGCGACAGGAGTGGGTGAAAAACTGTTTTTT.

This clonotype was found a few times. V is TRBV29-1 and J is TRBJ1-3; D gene ambiguous. V was shortened by 3 bases and J by 7 bases, with 10 bases between the two germline ends. Germline lookup yields CDR1 SQVTM and CDR2 ANQGSEA. This CDR3 region has 12 residues. CDR3 coding DNA: TGCAGCGTTGACGGACCCCTTAACACCATATATTTT. Translation gives CSVDGPLNTIYF. The variable domain in full, with the rest retrieved from reference TRBV29-1 and TRBJ1-3, is SAVISQKPSRDICQRGTSLTIQCQVDSQVTMMFWYRQQPGQSLTLIATANQGSEATYESGFVIDKFPISRPNLTFSTLTVSNMSPEDSSIYLCSVDGPLNTIYFGEGSWLTVV.

The rearrangement uses TRBV28 and TRBJ2-7; TRBD2 might be the D (6 bases). The CDR3 contains 11 residues. V lost 6 bases and J lost 12, with 15 bases in between. Germline CDR1 is MDHEN and CDR2 is SYDVKM. The chain's CDR3 is CASSPATGVYF. CDR3 sequence (DNA): TGTGCCAGCAGCCCAGCCACGGGGGTGTACTTC. Combining the CDR3 with reference TRBV28 and TRBJ2-7 gives the whole variable domain DVKVTQSSRYLVKRTGEKVFLECVQDMDHENMFWYRQDPGLGLRLIYFSYDVKMKEKGDIPEGYSVSREKKERFSLILESASTNQTSMYLCASSPATGVYFGPGTRLTVT.

The V call is TRBV28, the J call TRBJ2-1; D gene uncertain. This CDR3 spans 14 amino acids. Germline loops: CDR1 MDHEN, CDR2 SYDVKM. The germline V and J ends were trimmed by 3 bases and 6 bases, with 12 bases remaining between them. The chain's CDR3 is CASSFRASPNEQFF. In nucleotides, the CDR3 is TGTGCCAGCAGTTTTAGGGCCTCCCCCAATGAGCAGTTCTTC.

This clonotype was observed a handful of times. The rearrangement uses TRBV7-9 and TRBJ1-2; 9 bases map to TRBD1. The CDR3 is made up of 15 amino acids. Germline CDR1 and CDR2: SEHNR and FQNEAQ (reference sequence). The V gene end was trimmed by 4 bases and the J gene end by 3 bases; junction bases not matched to a gene: 6. Here the CDR3 reads CASSSRDRVDYGYTF. In DNA form, the CDR3 reads TGTGCCAGCAGCTCCCGGGACAGGGTGGACTATGGCTACACCTTC.

This clonotype was counted ten times or more. The junction does not match germline at one end; this may be a read error. The chain has TRBV4-1 and TRBJ2-5; 9 bases map to TRBD1. The germline CDR1 and CDR2 sequences are MGHRA and YSYEKL. This CDR3 region has 14 residues. In nucleotides, the CDR3 is TGTGCCAGCAGTCAGGACAGGGGCCAAGAGACCCAGTACTTC. It translates to CASSQDRGQETQYF.

V usage is TRBV12-3 or TRBV12-4 and J usage is TRBJ2-7; D remains unclear. V lost 3 bases, J lost 5 bases, and 11 bases lay in between. The length of the CDR3 is 13 residues. The CDR3, as DNA: TGTGCCAGCAGTTTGACACATACCCACGAGCAGTACTTC. It specifies CASSLTHTHEQYF.

This clonotype came up a few times. The V gene is TRBV6-6, the J gene TRBJ1-2; 9 bases are a match to TRBD1. The CDR3 runs to 17 residues. Trimming cost V 0 bases and J 1 base; bases outside gene matches: 6. Germline-derived CDR1 and CDR2 are MNHNY and SVGAGI (reference sequence). In DNA, the CDR3 is TGTGCCAGCAGTTACTCAGGGACAGGGTGGGGTAACTATGGCTACACCTTC. It translates to CASSYSGTGWGNYGYTF.

In this sample, this clonotype turned up a few times. One end of the junction fails to match germline, which may point to a read error. The chain links TRBV7-7 to TRBJ2-1; 11 bases agree with TRBD2. Per the germline V gene, CDR1 is SSHAT and CDR2 is FNYEAQ (reference sequence). CDR3 length equals 14 residues. CDR3 residues: CASSLGTSGYEQFF. The CDR3 coding sequence is TGTGCTAGCAGCCTAGGGACTAGCGGCTATGAGCAGTTCTTC.

This clonotype was found a few times. The chain combines TRBV9 with TRBJ2-2; D is unresolved. V shed 3 bases and J shed 5 bases, with 8 bases lying between them. This CDR3 has 13 amino acids. The V gene's germline CDR1 is SGDLS and CDR2 YYNGEE. DNA for the CDR3: TGTGCCAGCAGCGCCGCATGGACCGGGGAGCTGTTTTTT. Protein product: CASSAAWTGELFF. The full variable domain, completed using reference TRBV9 and TRBJ2-2, is DSGVTQTPKHLITATGQRVTLRCSPRSGDLSVYWYQQSLDQGLQFLIQYYNGEERAKGNILERFSAQQFPDLHSELNLSSLELGDSALYFCASSAAWTGELFFGEGSRLTVL.

J is TRBJ2-1 and V is TRBV27; D not certain. The CDR3 spans 15 residues. Germline V gene data show CDR1 as MNHEY and CDR2 as SMNVEV (reference sequence). Trimming stripped 0 bases from V and 7 bases from J, with 13 bases between. The CDR3 DNA reads TGTGCCAGCAGTTTATCCGGACCTCCCACAAATGAGCAGTTCTTC. Translated: CASSLSGPPTNEQFF.